Included here is one TCR beta chain sequence, with context. As yet, its antigen is unknown. The data originate from a study of cytotoxic CD8 clonotypes in ibrutinib-treated CLL. The overall study: IGHV unmutated roughly 17; relapsed/refractory 11; treatment-naive some 16.

Trimming at V came to 5 bases and at J to 9 bases, leaving 10 bases not matched to a gene. CDR3 size: 14 residues. The V gene's germline CDR1 is SNHLY and CDR2 FYNNEI. Clones were sequenced by immunoSEQ multiplex PCR, and TCRdb holds only the in-frame ones, with some missing. The sample contains approximately 150,000 clones, roughly four fifths of which appear only once. General observations from the study: Patients showed higher baseline clonality than age-matched healthy donors, and it tracked circulating CD8+ T-cell counts.

The chain recombines TRBV2 with TRBJ2-3; 8 positions match TRBD2. This specimen consisted of PBMCs, obtained after 24 months of ibrutinib treatment. The TCR was taken from a human donor with chronic lymphocytic leukemia. Written as DNA, the CDR3 is TGTGCCAGCAGTTCCCGGAGAGCGGGAGAGACGCAGTATTTT. It translates to CASSSRRAGETQYF.